Listed here are 22 T cell receptor beta chains from one sample, sequenced in a study of T cells after yellow fever vaccination. One entry per CDR3 protein, called by TCRdb with MiXCR from the 5' RACE reads. The sample holds 150,000 to 200,000 distinct CDR3 sequences, around 10% seen once. The input for sequencing was CD8+ T cells sorted from PBMCs, taken 15 days after the yellow fever booster vaccination. These receptor sequences come from a man between 18 and 29 years old who received the YFV17D yellow fever vaccine.

The chain joins TRBV6-2 or TRBV6-3 to TRBJ1-1; no firm D call. The CDR3 loop spans 13 amino acids. V lost 6 bases, J lost 6 bases, and 14 bases lay in between. Looked up from germline, CDR1 is MNHEY and CDR2 is SVGEGT. The CDR3 region is CASSSAWKAEAFF. In DNA form, the CDR3 reads TGTGCCAGCAGCTCAGCGTGGAAGGCTGAAGCTTTCTTT.

This sequence joins TRBV4-2 and TRBJ2-6; D possibly corresponds to TRBD2 (6 bases). Germline V gene sequence: CDR1 LGHNA, CDR2 YNFKEQ. The CDR3 has 16 residues. The V end lost 4 bases, the J end lost 0 bases, and 10 bases lay between the germline ends. The CDR3 loop is CASSREESSGANVLTF. Here the CDR3 DNA reads TGTGCCAGCAGCCGGGAGGAGAGCTCTGGGGCCAACGTCCTGACTTTC.

This clonotype was seen at least ten times. The chain couples TRBV9 to TRBJ2-7; D is possibly TRBD1 (6 bases). The germline gives CDR1 SGDLS, CDR2 YYNGEE. With 0 bases removed from V and 1 base from J, the gap between germline ends came to 14 bases. The CDR3 is 16 residues long. CDR3 sequence: CASSVEDRAPSYEQYF. The CDR3, as DNA: TGTGCCAGCAGCGTAGAGGACAGAGCCCCTTCCTACGAGCAGTACTTC.

The rearrangement links TRBV11-2 to TRBJ1-1; a weak D match, TRBD1 (5 bases). The V and J ends lost 7 bases and 0 bases respectively, with 12 bases between them. The CDR3 totals 14 residues. Germline CDR1 and CDR2: SGHAT and FQNNGV. The CDR3 loop is CASTLGAVNTEAFF. The CDR3 bases are TGTGCCAGCACCCTCGGGGCAGTGAACACTGAAGCTTTCTTT.

J is TRBJ1-5 and V is TRBV7-9; D uncertain. Per germline, CDR1 SEHNR and CDR2 FQNEAQ (reference sequence). This CDR3 contains 17 residues. The V gene lost 2 bases and the J gene lost 0 bases, with 14 bases spanning the gap. The DNA of the CDR3 is TGTGCCAGCAGCTTATACGAGGGCGCATATAGCAATCAGCCCCAGCATTTT. This codes for CASSLYEGAYSNQPQHF.

This clonotype has more than one count but fewer than ten. The chain employs TRBV7-9 and TRBJ1-5; D may be TRBD1 (5 bases). The CDR3 is made up of 14 amino acids. Trimming cost V 5 bases and J 3 bases, with 11 bases left between them. Germline CDR1 SEHNR, CDR2 FQNEAQ (reference sequence). CDR3 loop: CASSLGASNQPQHF. In DNA, the CDR3 is TGTGCCAGCAGCCTCGGGGCGTCCAATCAGCCCCAGCATTTT. Full variable domain (rest looked up from reference TRBV7-9 and TRBJ1-5): DTGVSQNPRHKITKRGQNVTFRCDPISEHNRLYWYRQTLGQGPEFLTYFQNEAQLEKSRLLSDRFSAERPKGSFSTLEIQRTEQGDSAMYLCASSLGASNQPQHFGDGTRLSIL.

The table lists this clonotype with a few counts. The rearrangement links TRBV28 to TRBJ1-5; 8 nucleotides match TRBD1. The CDR3 has 16 amino acids. Unmatched junction bases numbered 9, after V lost 4 bases and J lost 4 bases. Germline V lookup: CDR1 MDHEN, CDR2 SYDVKM. The CDR3 sequence: CASSSERQGRNQPQHF. The CDR3 nucleotides read TGTGCCAGCAGTTCGGAGAGACAGGGGCGAAATCAGCCCCAGCATTTT.

The table lists this clonotype with many counts. This chain connects TRBV4-3 to TRBJ2-5, with 7 bases matching TRBD2. Germline V gene data show CDR1 as LGHNA and CDR2 as YSLEER. This CDR3 region has 17 residues. The V and J ends lost 3 bases and 3 bases, in that order; junction bases with no gene match: 13. The CDR3 DNA reads TGCGCCAGCAGCCAGGATCTCACACTGGGAGGGGAAGAGACCCAGTACTTC. Amino acids: CASSQDLTLGGEETQYF.

This clonotype has a count of ten or more. The chain links TRBV27 to TRBJ2-5; 10 nucleotides align to TRBD2. From germline, CDR1 is MNHEY and CDR2 SMNVEV (reference sequence). The CDR3 totals 15 residues. V lost 6 bases and J lost 2; bases outside the gene matches: 6. CDR3 amino acids: CASSKMTSGQETQYF. CDR3 bases: TGTGCCAGCAGCAAGATGACTAGCGGGCAAGAGACCCAGTACTTC.

The V and J genes are TRBV6-5 and TRBJ1-1; D possibly corresponds to TRBD1 (5 bases). Trimming pared 5 bases from V and 8 bases from J, leaving 12 bases between. From germline, CDR1 is MNHEY and CDR2 SVGAGI. The CDR3 runs to 12 residues. In DNA, the CDR3 is TGTGCCAGCAGTGTCACAGGAGCCGAAGCTTTCTTT. Translating it yields CASSVTGAEAFF.

This clonotype was seen a few times. J is TRBJ1-2 and V is TRBV6-2 or TRBV6-3; TRBD1 aligns across 7 bases. The V gene's germline CDR1 is MNHEY and CDR2 SVGEGT. The CDR3 extends over 13 amino acids. V dropped 7 bases and J dropped 2; count of bases not matched to a gene: 4. CDR3 DNA: TGTGCCAGCACTACGACAGGGAACTATGGCTACACCTTC. Protein: CASTTTGNYGYTF.

V is TRBV29-1 and J is TRBJ2-5, with 11 bases lining up with TRBD2. CDR1 SQVTM and CDR2 ANQGSEA come from the germline V gene. The CDR3 runs to 15 residues. The V segment lost 6 bases and the J segment 4 bases; nucleotides outside the gene matches: 10. The DNA for the CDR3 is TGCAGCGTGAGGGGGCTAGCGGGGGGTAGAGAGACCCAGTACTTC. It codes for CSVRGLAGGRETQYF.

At least ten counts were recorded for this clonotype. The chain combines TRBV9 with TRBJ2-7, with D possibly being TRBD1 or TRBD2 (6 bases each). This CDR3 contains 13 residues. Looked up from germline, CDR1 is SGDLS and CDR2 is YYNGEE. V was pared by 0 bases and J by 6 bases, with 10 bases between. Here the CDR3 DNA reads TGTGCCAGCAGCGTAGGGGGGGCTAGCGAGCAGTACTTC. This sequence encodes CASSVGGASEQYF.

This clonotype was recorded a few times. J is TRBJ2-3 and V is TRBV4-1; 9 bases are shared with TRBD2. After removal of 0 bases from V and 5 bases from J, the junction contained 9 bases not matched to a gene. Germline CDR1 and CDR2: MGHRA and YSYEKL. The CDR3 loop spans 17 amino acids. CDR3 sequence reads: CASSQDGLAGPEDTQYF. The CDR3, as DNA: TGCGCCAGCAGCCAAGATGGTCTAGCGGGGCCTGAAGATACGCAGTATTTT.

This clonotype was counted only a few times. The CDR3 DNA follows: TGCGCCAGCAGCCAGGTTGGACGGGCGAAACTAGCCAAAAACATTCAGTACTTC. This codes for CASSQVGRAKLAKNIQYF. The chain links TRBV4-1 to TRBJ2-4; no reliable D call. CDR1 is MGHRA and CDR2 is YSYEKL in the germline V gene. The CDR3 runs to 18 residues. V gave up 3 bases and J gave up 0 bases, with 18 bases separating them.

The V gene is TRBV13, the J gene TRBJ2-5, with TRBD1 matching 9 bases. The CDR3 contains 17 residues. V was clipped by 4 bases and J by 2 bases; unmatched bases: 11. In germline, CDR1 is PRHDT, CDR2 FYEKMQ (reference sequence). The CDR3 is CASSSRDREIDQETQYF. The CDR3 DNA is TGTGCCAGCAGCTCCCGGGACAGGGAGATCGATCAAGAGACCCAGTACTTC.

This clonotype has more than one count but fewer than ten. V and J are TRBV7-9 and TRBJ2-7, with 7 bases fitting TRBD1. V trimming: 6 bases; J trimming: 4 bases; junction bases outside the gene matches: 3. This CDR3 is built from 12 residues. CDR1 is SEHNR, CDR2 FQNEAQ, per germline (reference sequence). This CDR3 is CASRTTGYEQYF. In DNA, the CDR3 is TGTGCCAGCAGAACGACAGGGTACGAGCAGTACTTC.

This clonotype appeared many times. The chain uses TRBV6-6 and TRBJ2-7; possibly TRBD2 for D (5 bases). V dropped 5 bases and J dropped 0 bases, with 11 bases sitting between them. The CDR3 is 14 residues long. Germline CDR1 MNHNY, CDR2 SVGAGI (reference sequence). The CDR3 region is CASSNGESSYEQYF. DNA for the CDR3: TGTGCCAGCAGTAACGGGGAGAGCTCCTACGAGCAGTACTTC.

This clonotype was detected ten times or more. The chain joins TRBV7-9 to TRBJ1-5; weak D call: TRBD1 (5 bases). The CDR3 is 15 residues long. Trimming shortened V by 5 bases and J by 9 bases, and 20 bases separated the two germline ends. Germline CDR1 reads SEHNR; CDR2 reads FQNEAQ (reference sequence). The CDR3 region is CASSADIPVGRPQHF. In DNA form, the CDR3 reads TGTGCCAGCAGCGCCGACATCCCGGTGGGGCGGCCCCAGCATTTT.

This clonotype occurred a few times. The V call is TRBV6-6, the J call TRBJ2-1, with TRBD1 identical over 11 bases. The V gene end was trimmed by 4 bases and the J gene end by 9 bases; junction bases not matched to a gene: 5. This CDR3 region has 14 residues. The germline V gene has CDR1 MNHNY and CDR2 SVGAGI (reference sequence). In DNA form, the CDR3 reads TGTGCCAGCAGTTCCGGGACAGGGGGTTTTGAGCAGTTCTTC. Its protein product is CASSSGTGGFEQFF.

CDR3 nucleotide sequence: TGTGCCAGCAGTTACGCCAGGGGGGGGACAGATACGCAGTATTTT. This encodes CASSYARGGTDTQYF. The chain uses TRBV6-5 and TRBJ2-3; D may match TRBD1 or TRBD2 (7 bases each). There are 15 residues in the CDR3. Trimming stripped 2 bases from V and 3 bases from J, with 12 bases between. From germline, CDR1 is MNHEY and CDR2 SVGAGI.

There are a few counts of this clonotype. This chain links TRBV4-1 with TRBJ2-1; D remains ambiguous. Germline V lookup: CDR1 MGHRA, CDR2 YSYEKL. Trimming took 0 bases from V and 7 from J, leaving 10 bases between them. The CDR3 contains 14 residues. DNA of the CDR3: TGCGCCAGCAGCCAAGATCTTGTCGGAAATGAGCAGTTCTTC. Encoded protein: CASSQDLVGNEQFF.